These 10 T cell receptor beta chains were sequenced from one sample in a study of T-cell reconstitution after alpha-beta-depleted transplantation in children. Unique molecular identifiers were incorporated into the prepared TCRbeta library. Each CDR3 protein is one row after TCRdb ran MiXCR on the PCR reads. The sample shows hundreds of thousands of distinct CDR3 sequences, around 12% of them seen only once. This material consisted of PBMCs, taken before TCRalphabeta/CD19-depleted stem cell transplant. The receptors shown here come from a girl between 2 and 10 years old with congenital amegakaryocytic thrombocytopenia, due to receive a stem cell transplant.

This clonotype was counted ten times or more. The rearrangement joins TRBV27 to TRBJ2-1; D unclear. The CDR3 covers 14 residues. The V end lost 5 bases, the J end lost 9 bases, and 17 bases lay between the germline ends. Germline V lookup: CDR1 MNHEY, CDR2 SMNVEV (reference sequence). CDR3 in DNA: TGTGCCAGCAGTACCTCCTCCCCGCTAGGTGAGCAGTTCTTC. This codes for CASSTSSPLGEQFF.

At least ten counts were recorded for this clonotype. The V gene is TRBV7-6, the J gene TRBJ2-7; 8 nucleotides agree with TRBD1. The CDR3 loop spans 16 amino acids. Germline trimming cut 5 bases from V and 0 bases from J; bases unmatched to any gene: 9. Germline loops: CDR1 SGHVS, CDR2 FNYEAQ. In DNA, the CDR3 is TGTGCCAGCAGCGCCGGAACAGGGGGAGGCTCCTACGAGCAGTACTTC. This sequence encodes CASSAGTGGGSYEQYF.

This clonotype was counted only a few times. The J gene is TRBJ2-7, the V gene TRBV18, with 8 bases that match TRBD2. This CDR3 has 16 amino acids. With 3 bases clipped from V and 7 bases from J, the junction kept 14 bases outside the gene matches. Germline values: CDR1 KGHSH, CDR2 LQKENI. For the CDR3, the DNA is TGTGCCAGCTCACCGCAGTTGTCGGGAGGGCCTCGGGAGCAGTACTTC. It specifies CASSPQLSGGPREQYF.

This clonotype was seen a handful of times. The V and J genes are TRBV6-2 or TRBV6-3 and TRBJ2-7, with a tentative D call TRBD2 (5 bases). V was cut by 4 bases and J by 5 bases, with 24 bases left in between. CDR3 length: 17 residues. Germline V gene lookup returns CDR1 MNHEY and CDR2 SVGEGT. The CDR3 DNA reads as TGTGCCAGCAGTTCCTACGCTCGGAGGTACGACCGAGACGAGCAGTACTTC. Translated: CASSSYARRYDRDEQYF.

This clonotype was found many times. The chain uses TRBV12-3 or TRBV12-4 and TRBJ2-5, with D perhaps TRBD2 (6 bases). Deletions cut 5 bases from V and 5 bases from J, with 9 bases between. The CDR3 consists of 12 residues. CDR3 sequence: CASSQGRETQYF. In DNA form, the CDR3 reads TGTGCCAGCAGTCAAGGGAGGGAGACCCAGTACTTC.

This clonotype was seen more than once but under ten times. The chain has TRBV28 and TRBJ2-5, with a tentative D call TRBD2 (5 bases). The germline V gene encodes CDR1 MDHEN and CDR2 SYDVKM. Deletions cut 3 bases from V and 2 bases from J, with 10 bases between. The CDR3 extends over 14 amino acids. CDR3 coding DNA: TGTGCCAGCAGTTTCCGCGGGCAACAAGAGACCCAGTACTTC. As protein: CASSFRGQQETQYF.

This clonotype was detected ten times or more. The chain is built from TRBV20-1 and TRBJ2-1; D not resolved. V shed 0 bases and J shed 3 bases, with 15 bases lying between them. Germline V lookup: CDR1 DFQATT, CDR2 SNEGSKA (reference sequence). The CDR3 totals 16 residues. The CDR3 here is CSARDTWLGVYNEQFF. In DNA, the CDR3 is TGCAGTGCTAGAGATACTTGGCTTGGCGTCTACAATGAGCAGTTCTTC.

This clonotype was detected ten times or more. This chain links TRBV5-1 with TRBJ1-3; 8 bases agree with TRBD1. CDR1 and CDR2 (germline): SGHRS, YFSETQ. CDR3 length: 15 amino acids. Trimming took 4 bases from V and 2 from J; bases not matched to a gene: 5. The CDR3 loop is CASSRMTGAGNTIYF. CDR3 in DNA: TGCGCCAGCAGCAGAATGACAGGGGCTGGAAACACCATATATTTT.

This clonotype was picked up many times. The chain links TRBV25-1 to TRBJ1-6; D is undetermined. The V and J ends lost 5 bases and 0 bases respectively, with 5 bases between them. This CDR3 comprises 14 residues. Germline assignment: CDR1 MGHDK and CDR2 SYGVNS. Here the CDR3 DNA reads TGTGCCAGCAGTCAGAGCTCCTATAATTCACCCCTCCACTTT. Translating it yields CASSQSSYNSPLHF.

There are a few counts of this clonotype. The chain carries TRBV5-1 and TRBJ2-7; TRBD1 agrees at 9 bases. V trimming: 4 bases; J trimming: 5 bases; junction bases outside the gene matches: 7. Germline V lookup: CDR1 SGHRS, CDR2 YFSETQ. This CDR3 contains 14 residues. CDR3 loop: CASSDSGTGNEQYF. The DNA for the CDR3 is TGCGCCAGCAGCGACTCCGGGACAGGGAACGAGCAGTACTTC.